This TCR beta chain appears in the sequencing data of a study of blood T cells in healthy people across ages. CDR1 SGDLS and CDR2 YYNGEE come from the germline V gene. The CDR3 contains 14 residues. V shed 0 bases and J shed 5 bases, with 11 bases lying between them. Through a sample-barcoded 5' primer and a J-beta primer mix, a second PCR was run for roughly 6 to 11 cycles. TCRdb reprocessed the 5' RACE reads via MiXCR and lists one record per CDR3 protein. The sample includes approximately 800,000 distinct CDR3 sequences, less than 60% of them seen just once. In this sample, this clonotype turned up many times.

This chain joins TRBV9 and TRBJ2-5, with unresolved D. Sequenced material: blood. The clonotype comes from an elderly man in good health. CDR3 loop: CASSVDSQWETQYF. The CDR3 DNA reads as TGTGCCAGCAGCGTAGATTCCCAATGGGAGACCCAGTACTTC. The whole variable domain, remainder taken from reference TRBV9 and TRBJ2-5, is DSGVTQTPKHLITATGQRVTLRCSPRSGDLSVYWYQQSLDQGLQFLIQYYNGEERAKGNILERFSAQQFPDLHSELNLSSLELGDSALYFCASSVDSQWETQYFGPGTRLLVL.